The source of this T cell receptor (beta chain) is a study of blood T cells in healthy people across ages. Trimming took 0 bases from V and 4 from J, leaving 10 bases between them. The CDR3 length is 14 residues. Germline V gene data show CDR1 as SGHTA and CDR2 as FQGNSA. A second roughly 7 to 11 cycle PCR used barcoded and J-beta primers. Samples each returned at least 3 million CDR3-containing paired-end reads. TCRdb reprocessed the 5' RACE reads with MiXCR, giving one entry per CDR3 protein. The data contain roughly 1.6 million distinct CDR3 sequences, 30% to 35% of them seen just once; the ten biggest clones take up about 11%. This clonotype was seen just once.

The TCR originated in a woman under 40 in good health. V and J are TRBV7-2 and TRBJ2-7; D call uncertain. The sequencing sample was made of blood. CDR3 loop: CASSLAGRLYEQYF. For the CDR3, the DNA is TGTGCCAGCAGCTTAGCAGGGCGCCTATACGAGCAGTACTTC.